This TCR beta chain was recorded in a study of shared clonotypes between healthy human individuals (dated by TCRdb to the early 2020s). As for the study more broadly: A couple of women and three men aged 18 to 49 years were included in the cohort. Between about 0.8 and 9 billion PBMCs per donor were obtained by leukapheresis. Different laboratories and diverse techniques were used to prepare libraries and sequence TCR repertoires, to increase sequencing depth and limit assay-specific biases. For each donor, CD4 naive and CD4 memory were each given three plates, CD8 naive was given two plates, and CD8 memory was given one plate. To estimate repertoire size and how much clonotype sharing occurs between individuals, the study deeply sequenced the blood TCR repertoires of about five healthy adults. The paper's findings and limits, for the study overall: Based on pairwise subsampling, the degree of clonotype sharing among donors was expected to be affected by sequencing depth. Only blood was sampled, and tissue TCR repertoires likely differ from those in blood. Compared with non-shared clonotypes, clonotypes shared by all four sorted-subset donors had higher generation probabilities. Naive subsets generally had larger estimated clonotype richness than memory subsets did. Across a few donors, around 5% of naive CD4, roughly 3.4% of naive CD8, roughly 2.2% of memory CD4, and approximately 0.42% of memory CD8 clonotypes were shared. Because the study included only a small number of donors, the genetic and exposure-history diversity represented was limited. Even with the large sequencing depth, rarefaction of the sorted-subset datasets indicated that sequencing was incomplete.

Looking up the germline V gene (reference sequence) yields CDR1 GTSNPN and CDR2 SVGIG. V ends up 3 bases short and J 0 bases short, with an unmatched junction base count of 20. Counted from cysteine to phenylalanine, this CDR3 has 19 amino acids. Just CDR3 DNA is preserved here, 57 bases in frame from base 1. Donors were healthy HIV-negative adults with no recently reported acute infections or vaccinations. Every donor was a Caucasian adult residing in Nashville, Tennessee, USA. CD4+ T cells were enriched by magnetic negative selection, after which naive cells were positively selected on CD45RA and the negative fraction was taken as the memory subset. Blood was collected by leukapheresis, and PBMCs were isolated by Ficoll-Histopaque density gradient centrifugation and then cryopreserved in liquid nitrogen vapor phase. Analytical flow cytometry was used to check the purity and quantity of each magnetically sorted T cell population. Genomic DNA was isolated from every sorted fraction and measured by UV absorbance on a Nanodrop 2000c.

TCR CDR3 regions were amplified from genomic DNA by multiplex PCR using the deep immunoSEQ assay. Extracted genomic DNA from each cell subset was distributed evenly across all wells of several immunoSEQ 96-well plates, and each plate was treated as a replicate. Each replicate PCR for sorted subsets received 200 ng genomic DNA, equal to about 30,000 T cell genomes. Purified libraries were measured with a Qubit 3.0 fluorometer, size-checked on a Bioanalyzer 2100, and measured again with the KAPA Library Quantification kit. A separate single-read 150-cycle Illumina NextSeq 550 flow cell was used to sequence each immunoSEQ 96-well plate. The original pipeline was this. The immunoSEQ output contained only junctional sequences without quality scores, so filtering could not match that applied to full-length reads. To assign V/J genes and CDR3, sequences were annotated using PyIR, a Python wrapper for IgBLAST v1.9, with IMGT germline references. Reads were filtered out if the reads had weak V/J assignments (E-value above 1e-6), no CDR3, stop codons, out-of-frame junctions, or ambiguous translated residues. V3J clonotypes were defined as sequences sharing an identical inferred V gene, J gene, and CDR3 amino acid sequence. The percentage overlap between two repertoires was calculated by dividing the number of shared unique clonotypes by the size of the smaller repertoire. Three approaches were used to assess repertoire richness: RTK rarefaction, the Chao1 estimator, and Recon v2.1 estimates of unobserved clonotypes. Generation probabilities were computed with OLGA for all TCRbeta clonotypes obtained by the gDNA method from several donors. In TCRdb, the immuneACCESS table is reduced to in-frame sequences with V and J assigned. These tables do not hold every clone; where another copy was compared, an unresolved V gene accounts for under half, and the others remain unexplained. D and trimming come from the DNA, and the V and J calls and clone size come from that table. The sample has 600,000 to 750,000 clones on record, over 60% of them singletons. Together, the top ten hold less than 2% of the sample.

Comment on this clone: Which antigen it targets is not known. Base qualities are not provided; no much larger clone lies one nucleotide away.

The chain links TRBV30 with TRBJ2-7, with 7 bases in between that match TRBD2. The sample was memory CD4+ T cells sorted from blood. In the paper's terms, the cell subset or site label means: CD45RA-negative fraction. The receptor was derived from a woman aged 30 to 39 in good health. CDR3 sequence: CAWSRGVGSPNESSYEQYF. The DNA reads as follows: TGTGCCTGGAGCCGGGGGGTCGGGAGCCCCAACGAGAGCTCCTACGAGCAGTACTTC.